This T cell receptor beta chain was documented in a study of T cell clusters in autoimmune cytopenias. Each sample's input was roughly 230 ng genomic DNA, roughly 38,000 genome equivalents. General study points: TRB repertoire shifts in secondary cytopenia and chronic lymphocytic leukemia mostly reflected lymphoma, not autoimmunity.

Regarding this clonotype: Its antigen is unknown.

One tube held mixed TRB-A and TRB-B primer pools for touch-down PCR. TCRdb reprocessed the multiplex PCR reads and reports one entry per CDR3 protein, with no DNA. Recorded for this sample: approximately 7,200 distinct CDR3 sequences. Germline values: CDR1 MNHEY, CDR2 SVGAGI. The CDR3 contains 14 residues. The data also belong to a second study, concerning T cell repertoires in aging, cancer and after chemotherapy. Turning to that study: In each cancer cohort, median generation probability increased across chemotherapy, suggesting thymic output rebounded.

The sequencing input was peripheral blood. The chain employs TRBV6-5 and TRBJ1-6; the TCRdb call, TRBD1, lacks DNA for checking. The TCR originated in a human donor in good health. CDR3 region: CASSFQGANSPLHF.